This entry features one T cell receptor (beta chain) sequence. The sample belongs to a study of cytomegalovirus exposure and HLA in healthy donors. Generated by immunoSEQ multiplex PCR, the TCRdb table keeps only in-frame clones and is missing some. The top ten hold 2.6% of the sample, which has 250,000 or so clones, just under 90% seen once. The V gene lost 2 bases and the J gene lost 8 bases, with 8 bases spanning the gap. The CDR3 totals 12 residues. Looked up from germline, CDR1 is SGHNT and CDR2 is YENEEA. The chain is built from TRBV11-3 and TRBJ2-3; possibly TRBD2 for D (5 bases). Sequencing was done on a sample of PBMCs. This receptor was identified in a man between 18 and 35 years old in good health and CMV-seronegative. CDR3 amino acids: CASSLYRGTQYF. CDR3 DNA: TGTGCCAGCAGCTTATACCGGGGTACGCAGTATTTT.